A selection of T cell receptor beta chains follows, all from one sample in a study of OX40 agonist ivuxolimab in advanced cancers. Some clones are missing from TCRdb's copy, which holds only in-frame ones; the method was immunoSEQ multiplex PCR. The top ten clones hold about 0.3% of a sample with about 94,000 clones, 87% of them seen once. The sequences come from CD4+ or CD8+ T cells sorted from blood, collected in a trial of the OX40 agonist ivuxolimab. The receptors shown here come from an adult with an advanced solid tumor such as melanoma, head and neck, liver or kidney cancer. CDR3s include the opening cysteine and the closing phenylalanine or tryptophan. The order of the fields is V gene, J gene, D gene, clone size, CDR3 DNA, CDR3 protein. D genes are given only for firm matches. Some rows mark clone size as missing; the rest say once, few, many or name a class of expanded clone.

TRBV7-2	TRBJ1-5	.	.	TGTGCCAGCAGCCTAGGGAGTCAGCCCCAGCATTTT	CASSLGSQPQHF
TRBV6-5	TRBJ2-2	.	.	TGTGCCAGCAGACGGGACTTTCACACCGGGGAGCTGTTTTTT	CASRRDFHTGELFF
TRBV10-3	TRBJ2-7	TRBD2	.	TGTGCCATCAGTGAGACTAGCGGGGTCTACGAGCAGTACTTC	CAISETSGVYEQYF
TRBV5-6	TRBJ1-3	.	.	TGTGCCAGCAGCGAGCAGGGCAGGGGCTCTGGAAACACCATATATTTT	CASSEQGRGSGNTIYF
TRBV19	TRBJ1-1	.	.	TGTGCCAGTAAAAACACTGAAGCTTTCTTT	CASKNTEAFF
TRBV6-1	TRBJ1-4	.	once	TGTGCCAGCAGTGAAATCCGGGGGGCACGGGAAAAACTGTTTTTT	CASSEIRGAREKLFF
TRBV19	TRBJ1-1	TRBD1	.	TGTGCCAGTAAAGAAATGACAGGGCTGAACACTGAAGCTTTCTTT	CASKEMTGLNTEAFF
TRBV5-1	TRBJ1-5	.	once	TGCGCCAGCAGCCCCGGCAGTGATCAGCCCCAGCATTTT	CASSPGSDQPQHF
TRBV6-1	TRBJ2-4	TRBD2	.	TGTGCCAGCAGTGATTTAGCGGGGGGGCTTCGGTACTTC	CASSDLAGGLRYF
TRBV7-8	TRBJ2-1	TRBD2	few	TGTGCCAGCAGGAAAACTAGCGGGGCATACAATGAGCAGTTCTTC	CASRKTSGAYNEQFF
TRBV7-2	TRBJ2-3	.	.	TGTGCCAGCAGCCCTGACACAGATACGCAGTATTTT	CASSPDTDTQYF
TRBV7-8	TRBJ2-5	TRBD1	.	TGTGCCAGCAGCCCAGGACAGGGGGTGGAGACCCAGTACTTC	CASSPGQGVETQYF
TRBV7-3	TRBJ2-2	TRBD2	once	TGTGCCAGCAGCATGACTAGCGGGGGGAACACCGGGGAGCTGTTTTTT	CASSMTSGGNTGELFF
TRBV19	TRBJ1-2	TRBD1	.	TGTGCCAGTACAAGACAGGGACTAGCTAACTATGGCTACACCTTC	CASTRQGLANYGYTF
TRBV11-2	TRBJ1-2	.	.	TGTGCCAGCAGCTTAGATCGAGGGAACTATGGCTACACCTTC	CASSLDRGNYGYTF
TRBV9	TRBJ1-6	.	few	TGTGCCAGCAGCGGGTCGTCTGGGGATTCACCCCTCCACTTT	CASSGSSGDSPLHF
TRBV27	TRBJ2-7	.	few	TGTGCCAGCAGTTCCGGCCTTTCCTACGAGCAGTACTTC	CASSSGLSYEQYF
TRBV7-2	TRBJ2-5	TRBD2	.	TGTGCCAGCGGTCCGACTAGCGGGGGATTTCAGACCCAGTACTTC	CASGPTSGGFQTQYF
TRBV6-5	TRBJ2-7	TRBD1	once	TGTGCCAGCAGTTACTATCAGGGGGTTGCCTACGAGCAGTACTTC	CASSYYQGVAYEQYF
TRBV9	TRBJ1-1	.	.	TGTGCCAGCAGCGTAGCGCCAGGGGAGGCGATCGCTGAAGCTTTCTTT	CASSVAPGEAIAEAFF
TRBV19	TRBJ2-6	TRBD1	once	TGTGCCAGTAGTCCCTTAGGCGGGACAGGGCATTACGGGGCCAACGTCCTGACTTTC	CASSPLGGTGHYGANVLTF
TRBV19	TRBJ1-6	TRBD1	few	TGTGCCAGTACGGCCGGGACAGGTTCTAATTCACCCCTCCACTTT	CASTAGTGSNSPLHF
TRBV7-9	TRBJ2-1	.	.	TGTGCCAGCAGCTCGATAGGTATTGAGCAGTTCTTC	CASSSIGIEQFF
TRBV4-3	TRBJ2-4	.	.	TGCGCCAGCAGCCAAGATAGCCAGGGTCCCAAAAACATTCAGTACTTC	CASSQDSQGPKNIQYF
TRBV30	TRBJ2-7	.	few	TGTGCCTGGAGCCAGTCCACCCACGAGCAGTACTTC	CAWSQSTHEQYF
TRBV30	TRBJ2-1	.	.	TGTGCCTGGAGGGGTGGCAGGGTTGTGAATGAGCAGTTCTTC	CAWRGGRVVNEQFF